The rows below give T cell receptor beta chains drawn from one sample of a study of siplizumab effects on memory and regulatory T cells. Clones were sequenced by immunoSEQ multiplex PCR, and TCRdb holds only the in-frame ones, with some missing. The sample lists around 100,000 clones, 94% occurring once. The sample comprised non-Treg CD4+ T cells sorted from blood. The receptors stem from a human donor in good health. Both conserved end residues are part of each CDR3. A D gene is named only where the DNA matches it firmly. Clone size is not always given. Where it is, it says once, few, many or a class for expanded clones.

J	V	size	D	CDR3	DNA
TRBJ2-7	TRBV19	-	TRBD1	CASSISSRGSYEQYF	TGTGCCAGTAGTATAAGTAGCAGGGGGTCCTACGAGCAGTACTTC
TRBJ1-4	TRBV5-1	-	TRBD1	CASSLVGQPSKLFF	TGCGCCAGCAGCTTGGTGGGACAGCCGTCCAAACTGTTTTTT
TRBJ2-7	TRBV9	-	-	CASSVGGGGGNYEQYF	TGTGCCAGCAGCGTAGGCGGGGGAGGGGGCAACTACGAGCAGTACTTC
TRBJ1-1	TRBV30	-	-	CAGIGRVEAFF	TGTGCCGGCATTGGGCGGGTTGAAGCTTTCTTT
TRBJ2-3	TRBV27	-	TRBD2	CASSAGTRGDTQYF	TGTGCCAGCAGTGCCGGGACTAGAGGTGATACGCAGTATTTT
TRBJ2-1	TRBV19	once	-	CASSVRLGHNEQFF	TGTGCCAGCTCCGTCCGTTTGGGGCACAATGAGCAGTTCTTC
TRBJ1-4	TRBV5-5	-	-	CASSLEARDNEKLFF	TGTGCCAGCAGCTTGGAGGCACGCGATAATGAAAAACTGTTTTTT
TRBJ1-6	TRBV9	once	-	CASSGRGSSYNSPLHF	TGTGCCAGCAGCGGCAGGGGAAGCTCCTATAATTCACCCCTCCACTTT
TRBJ2-4	TRBV25-1	-	-	CASSGMDSKGSKNIQYF	TGTGCCAGCAGCGGAATGGACAGTAAAGGATCCAAAAACATTCAGTACTTC
TRBJ2-1	TRBV18	once	-	CASSPAGTYNEQFF	TGTGCCAGCTCACCAGCCGGGACCTACAATGAGCAGTTCTTC
TRBJ2-1	TRBV27	-	-	CASSSFGLYNEQFF	TGTGCCAGCAGTTCCTTTGGACTATACAATGAGCAGTTCTTC